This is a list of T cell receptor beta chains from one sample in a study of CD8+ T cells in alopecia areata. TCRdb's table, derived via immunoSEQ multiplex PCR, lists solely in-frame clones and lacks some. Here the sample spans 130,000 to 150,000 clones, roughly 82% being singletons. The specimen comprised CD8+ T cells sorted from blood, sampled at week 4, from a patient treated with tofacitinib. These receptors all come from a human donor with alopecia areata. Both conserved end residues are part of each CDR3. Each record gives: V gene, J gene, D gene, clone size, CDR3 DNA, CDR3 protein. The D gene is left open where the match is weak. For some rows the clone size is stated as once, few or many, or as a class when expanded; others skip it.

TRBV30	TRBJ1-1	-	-	TGTGCCTGGAGTCCAGTGAACACTGAAGCTTTCTTT	CAWSPVNTEAFF
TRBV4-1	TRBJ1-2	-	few	TGCGCCAGCAGCCAAGAACGAGGCCAAATAGAGGGCTACACCTTC	CASSQERGQIEGYTF
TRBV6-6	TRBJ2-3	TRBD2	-	TGTGCCAGCAGACGGACTAGCGGGACAGATACGCAGTATTTT	CASRRTSGTDTQYF
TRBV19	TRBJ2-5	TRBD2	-	TGTGCCAGTAGTTGGTCTAGCGGGGGACGAGAGACCCAGTACTTC	CASSWSSGGRETQYF
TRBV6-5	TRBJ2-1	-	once	TGTGCCAGCAGTTACCAGGACTACAATGAGCAGTTCTTC	CASSYQDYNEQFF
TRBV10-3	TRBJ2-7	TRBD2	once	TGTGCCATCCCGGGACTAGGTCCCTACGAGCAGTACTTC	CAIPGLGPYEQYF
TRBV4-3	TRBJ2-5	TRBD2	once	TGCGCCAGCAGCCAAGACCTCGGGACTACCCAAGAGACCCAGTACTTC	CASSQDLGTTQETQYF
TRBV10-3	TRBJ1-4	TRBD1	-	TGTGCCATTGGGACAGGAGCAACTAATGAAAAACTGTTTTTT	CAIGTGATNEKLFF
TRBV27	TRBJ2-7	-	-	TGTGCCAGCAGGCTCTCCCCCCGCCACGAGCAGTACTTC	CASRLSPRHEQYF
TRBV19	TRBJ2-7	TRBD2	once	TGTGCCAGTAGCCCACGCCAATTCGTCCGGGAGGAGGTATGGGAGCAGTACTTC	CASSPRQFVREEVWEQYF
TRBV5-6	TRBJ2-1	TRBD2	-	TGTGCCAGCAGCTTAGCCAGCGGGGGCTACAATGAGCAGTTCTTC	CASSLASGGYNEQFF
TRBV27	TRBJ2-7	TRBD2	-	TGTGCCAGCAGTCCCCGGGGGGGGATAGCCTACGAGCAGTACTTC	CASSPRGGIAYEQYF
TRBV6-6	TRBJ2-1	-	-	TGTGCCAGCAGTTACAGGGTTAGCTCCTACAATGAGCAGTTCTTC	CASSYRVSSYNEQFF
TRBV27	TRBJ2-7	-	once	TGTGCCAGCAGTTTGGGGGAAAACTCCTACGAGCAGTACTTC	CASSLGENSYEQYF
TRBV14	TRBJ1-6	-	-	TGTGCCAGCAGCCCGACGGCTTATAATTCACCCCTCCACTTT	CASSPTAYNSPLHF
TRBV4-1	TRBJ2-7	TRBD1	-	TGCGCCAGCAGCCAAGGGCAGGGGGAAGAGCAGTACTTC	CASSQGQGEEQYF
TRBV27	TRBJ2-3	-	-	TGTGCCAGCTCGCAGGGGCTAGCAGACGTGCCGGATACGCAGTATTTT	CASSQGLADVPDTQYF
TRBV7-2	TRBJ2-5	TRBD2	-	TGTGCCAGCAGCTTAAACGAGCGGGGGGGCCCCCAAGAGACCCAGTACTTC	CASSLNERGGPQETQYF
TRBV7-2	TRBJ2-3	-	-	TGTGCCAGCAGCTTAAGCAGCGGCCGTAGCACAGATACGCAGTATTTT	CASSLSSGRSTDTQYF
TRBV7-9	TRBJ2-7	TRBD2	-	TGTGCCAGCAGCCCGGTCCTAGCGGGGCGCTCCTACGAGCAGTACTTC	CASSPVLAGRSYEQYF
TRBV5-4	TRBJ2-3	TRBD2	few	TGTGCCAGCAGCCAAGATCCCACTAGCGGGGGGCCGGGTTCAGATACGCAGTATTTT	CASSQDPTSGGPGSDTQYF
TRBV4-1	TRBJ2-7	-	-	TGCGCCAGCAGCCAAGTCTCCCTAGCTCGCTACGAGCAGTACTTC	CASSQVSLARYEQYF
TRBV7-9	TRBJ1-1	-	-	TGTGCCAGCAGCTTAGGGGCCACTGAAGCTTTCTTT	CASSLGATEAFF
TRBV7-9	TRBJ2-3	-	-	TGTGCCAGCAGCTTAGCGTCCGGCTACACAGATACGCAGTATTTT	CASSLASGYTDTQYF
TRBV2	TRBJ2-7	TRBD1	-	TGTGCCAGCAGGGGACAGAGGGACGGCGAGCAGTACTTC	CASRGQRDGEQYF
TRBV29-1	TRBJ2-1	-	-	TGCAGCGTGAGGGTTTGGAATGAGCAGTTCTTC	CSVRVWNEQFF
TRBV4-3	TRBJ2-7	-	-	TGCGCCAAACAGCCCGGGTTAGGCGAGCAGTACTTC	CAKQPGLGEQYF
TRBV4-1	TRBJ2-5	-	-	TGCGCCAGCAGCCTCGCTTCCGGGACGGCGGAGGAGACCCAGTACTTC	CASSLASGTAEETQYF
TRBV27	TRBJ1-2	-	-	TGTGCCAGCAGTGAGACAGGCTATGGCTACACCTTC	CASSETGYGYTF
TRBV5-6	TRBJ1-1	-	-	TGTGCCAGCAGCTTTGGGTTCGGGGCTGAAGCTTTCTTT	CASSFGFGAEAFF
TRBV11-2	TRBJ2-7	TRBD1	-	TGTGCCAGCAGCCTAAGGACAGGGGAGCGCTACGAGCAGTACTTC	CASSLRTGERYEQYF
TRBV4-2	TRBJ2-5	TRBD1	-	TGTGCCAGCAGCCTTGGGGGACAGTACCAAGAGACCCAGTACTTC	CASSLGGQYQETQYF
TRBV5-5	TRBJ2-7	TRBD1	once	TGTGCCAGCAGCTTGGCCTTGGGACAGGGATTCGACGAGCAGTACTTC	CASSLALGQGFDEQYF
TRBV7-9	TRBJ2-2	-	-	TGTGCCAGCAGCCTAAATCCCGGGGAGCTGTTTTTT	CASSLNPGELFF
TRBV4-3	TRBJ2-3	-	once	TGCGCCAGCAGCCAATTGGGAGGACAGGGCACAGATACGCAGTATTTT	CASSQLGGQGTDTQYF
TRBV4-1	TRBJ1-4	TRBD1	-	TGCGCCAGCAGCCAACAACAGGGGGATAATGAAAAACTGTTTTTT	CASSQQQGDNEKLFF
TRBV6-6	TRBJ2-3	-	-	TGTGCCAGCAGCACGTGGTCCGGGGCCGGAGATACGCAGTATTTT	CASSTWSGAGDTQYF
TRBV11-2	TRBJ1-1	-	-	TGTGCCAGCAGCTCCGAATTGGCAGGGGCGGACACTGAAGCTTTCTTT	CASSSELAGADTEAFF
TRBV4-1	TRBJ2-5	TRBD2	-	TGCGCCAGCAGCACGACTAGCGGGGGGCCGTTAGAGACCCAGTACTTC	CASSTTSGGPLETQYF
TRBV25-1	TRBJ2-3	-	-	TGTGCCAGCAGTGAATTTAGTCTCACAGATACGCAGTATTTT	CASSEFSLTDTQYF
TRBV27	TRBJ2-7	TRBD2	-	TGTGCCAGCAGTTCTTTTTCCGGGACTAGCCTTACCTACGAGCAGTACTTC	CASSSFSGTSLTYEQYF
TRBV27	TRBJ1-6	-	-	TGTGCCAGCAGTTTGGGGGCGGGGAGTTATTCACCCCTCCACTTT	CASSLGAGSYSPLHF
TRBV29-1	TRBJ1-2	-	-	TGCAGCGTTGTCCTGAAGGGGGAGAATGGCTACACCTTC	CSVVLKGENGYTF
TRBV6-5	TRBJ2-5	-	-	TGTGCCAGCAGTTACCGGGACCGCAGTGATCTGTACTTC	CASSYRDRSDLYF
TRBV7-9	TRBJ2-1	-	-	TGTGCCAGCAGCGCCAGCGTTCTGGAGCAGTTCTTC	CASSASVLEQFF